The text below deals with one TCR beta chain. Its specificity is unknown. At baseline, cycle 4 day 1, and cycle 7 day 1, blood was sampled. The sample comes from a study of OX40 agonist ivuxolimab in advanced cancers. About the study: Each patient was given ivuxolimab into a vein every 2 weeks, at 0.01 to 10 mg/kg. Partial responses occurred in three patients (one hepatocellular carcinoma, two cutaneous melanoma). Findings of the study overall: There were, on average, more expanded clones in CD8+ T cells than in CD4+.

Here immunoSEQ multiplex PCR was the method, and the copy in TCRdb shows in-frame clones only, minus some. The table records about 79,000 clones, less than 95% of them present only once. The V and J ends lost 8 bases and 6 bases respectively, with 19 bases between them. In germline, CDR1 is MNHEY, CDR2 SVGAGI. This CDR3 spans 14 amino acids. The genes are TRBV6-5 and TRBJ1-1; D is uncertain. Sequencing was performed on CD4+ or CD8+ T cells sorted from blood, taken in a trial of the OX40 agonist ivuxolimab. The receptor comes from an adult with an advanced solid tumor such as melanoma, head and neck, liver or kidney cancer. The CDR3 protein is CASYTGSSHAEAFF. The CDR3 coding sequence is TGTGCCAGCTATACGGGGAGCAGTCACGCTGAAGCTTTCTTT.